These 11 T cell receptor beta chains came from one sample sequenced in a study of regulatory T cells in long-lasting Graves disease. Relying on iRepertoire HTBI primers and Arm-PCR of CDR3 regions, the team built TCR beta libraries. TCRdb passed the multiplex PCR reads through MiXCR, listing each CDR3 protein once. The data hold over 350,000 distinct CDR3 sequences, with around 15% observed a single time. The time point was: newly diagnosed GD, antithyroid drugs for less than 3 months. The TCR library was made from RNA that had been extracted from PBMCs in TRIzol. This sample also belongs to another study, concerning T cells in Graves' hyperthyroidism and ophthalmopathy.

The input for sequencing was peripheral blood mononuclear cells (PBMCs), taken at new diagnosis, from a patient treated with antithyroid drugs. The source is a woman aged 50 to 60 with Graves disease.

Concerning this clonotype itself: This may be a read error, as it is one base from a much larger clone. The CDR3 bases are TGTGCCAGCAGAGTAGCGGGAAGCTCCTACAATGAGCAGTTCTTC. Protein: CASRVAGSSYNEQFF. The V and J genes are TRBV6-2 or TRBV6-3 and TRBJ2-1, with TRBD2 matching over 8 bases. CDR3 length: 15 amino acids. The germline gives CDR1 MNHEY, CDR2 SVGEGT. Germline trimming cut 6 bases from V and 0 bases from J; bases unmatched to any gene: 4.

This clonotype was counted ten times or more. The chain uses TRBV28 and TRBJ2-5, with 9 bases matching TRBD1. Germline lookup yields CDR1 MDHEN and CDR2 SYDVKM. The CDR3 has 17 residues. After removal of 5 bases from V and 5 bases from J, the junction contained 15 bases not matched to a gene. For the CDR3, the DNA is TGTGCCAGCAGTCCGTACCAACAGGGGGCGGCGAGGGAGACCCAGTACTTC. Its protein is CASSPYQQGAARETQYF.

This chain connects TRBV5-1 to TRBJ2-1; 10 nucleotides agree with TRBD1. The V gene end was trimmed by 4 bases and the J gene end by 6 bases; junction bases not matched to a gene: 7. CDR3 length: 15 residues. The germline V gene encodes CDR1 SGHRS and CDR2 YFSETQ. The CDR3 bases are TGCGCCAGCAGCATGGGACAGGGGCTCTTCAATGAGCAGTTCTTC. Its translation is CASSMGQGLFNEQFF.

The sample holds many counts of this clonotype. The V and J genes are TRBV11-2 and TRBJ2-3; 7 bases are a match to TRBD1. This CDR3 is 16 amino acids long. The germline CDR1 and CDR2 sequences are SGHAT and FQNNGV. V was pared by 9 bases and J by 2 bases, with 14 bases of the junction left unmatched. CDR3: CASKRPGQLHTDTQYF. CDR3 sequence (DNA): TGTGCCAGTAAAAGACCGGGACAGCTACACACAGATACGCAGTATTTT.

This clonotype was recorded many times. The chain has TRBV6-1 and TRBJ2-1, with a weak D call TRBD2 (6 bases). V lost 5 bases, J lost 9 bases, and 11 bases lay in between. The germline V gene has CDR1 MNHNS and CDR2 SASEGT. The CDR3 loop spans 12 amino acids. Here the CDR3 DNA reads TGTGCCAGCAGTCCGGGACTTCCTGAGCAGTTCTTC. Translating gives CASSPGLPEQFF.

This clonotype turned up a few times. This chain joins TRBV20-1 and TRBJ1-5, with D perhaps matching TRBD1 (5 bases). CDR3 length: 15 amino acids. CDR1 is DFQATT, CDR2 SNEGSKA, per germline (reference sequence). V lost 0 bases and J lost 3, with 12 bases in between. The CDR3 bases are TGCAGTGCTAGAGATCGAGGGGACGCCAATCAGCCCCAGCATTTT. This gives the protein CSARDRGDANQPQHF.

Many counts were recorded for this clonotype. The V call is TRBV3-1, the J call TRBJ2-5; no reliable D call. From germline, CDR1 is LGHDT and CDR2 YNNKEL (reference sequence). The CDR3 consists of 13 residues. Trimming pared 3 bases from V and 0 bases from J, leaving 5 bases between. CDR3 DNA sequence: TGTGCCAGCAGCCAGCGGTACCAAGAGACCCAGTACTTC. Its translation: CASSQRYQETQYF.

This chain connects TRBV11-2 to TRBJ2-7, with 9 bases fitting TRBD1. CDR1 SGHAT and CDR2 FQNNGV come from the germline V gene. CDR3 size: 18 residues. The J segment lost 2 bases and the V segment lost 5 bases, leaving 16 bases of the junction unmatched. The CDR3 DNA is TGTGCCAGCAGCCCTCTCGGACAGGGGAATGGACCGGCCTACGAGCAGTACTTC. This encodes CASSPLGQGNGPAYEQYF.

For this clonotype: This sequence may be a read error, since a much larger clone differs from it by one base. The chain is built from TRBV6-2 or TRBV6-3 and TRBJ2-3; 11 positions match TRBD2. Germline V gene lookup returns CDR1 MNHEY and CDR2 SVGEGT. The length of the CDR3 is 18 residues. This CDR3 reads CASSYRASGRLSTDTRYF. In nucleotides, the CDR3 is TGTGCCAGCAGTTACAGGGCTAGCGGGAGGCTCAGCACAGATACGCGGTATTTT.

This clonotype came up a few times. One end of the junction is discordant with germline, which a read error may explain. This chain links TRBV12-3 or TRBV12-4 with TRBJ1-2; D remains ambiguous. CDR3 size: 13 residues. The CDR3 reads CAGSPPAPSGYTF. CDR3 in DNA: TGTGCCGGCAGCCCCCCGGCCCCTAGCGGCTACACCTTC.

In this sample, this clonotype turned up many times. The chain is built from TRBV3-1 and TRBJ2-7; D is unclear. Looked up from germline, CDR1 is LGHDT and CDR2 is YNNKEL (reference sequence). The length of the CDR3 is 12 residues. V was pared by 2 bases and J by 2 bases, with 4 bases between. Here the CDR3 reads CASSQMAYEQYF. The CDR3 DNA follows: TGTGCCAGCAGCCAAATGGCCTACGAGCAGTACTTC.